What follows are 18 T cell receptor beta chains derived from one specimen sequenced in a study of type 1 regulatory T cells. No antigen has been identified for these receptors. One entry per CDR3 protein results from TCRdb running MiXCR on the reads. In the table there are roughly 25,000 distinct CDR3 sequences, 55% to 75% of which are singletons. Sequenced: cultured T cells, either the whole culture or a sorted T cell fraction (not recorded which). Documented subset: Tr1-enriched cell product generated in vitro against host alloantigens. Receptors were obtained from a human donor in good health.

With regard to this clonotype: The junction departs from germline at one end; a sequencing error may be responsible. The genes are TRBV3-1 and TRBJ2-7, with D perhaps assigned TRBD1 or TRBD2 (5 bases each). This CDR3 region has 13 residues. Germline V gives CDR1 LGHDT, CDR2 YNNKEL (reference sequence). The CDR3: CASSQDLGVPLLF. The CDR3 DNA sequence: TGTGCCAGCAGCCAAGACTTGGGGGTGCCGCTACTCTTC.

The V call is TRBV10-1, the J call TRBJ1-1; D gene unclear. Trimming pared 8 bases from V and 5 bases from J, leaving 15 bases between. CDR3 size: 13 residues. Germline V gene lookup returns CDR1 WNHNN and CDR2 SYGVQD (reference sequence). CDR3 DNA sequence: TGCGCCAGCCAAGGTCAACAGATGACTGAAGCTTTCTTT. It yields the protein CASQGQQMTEAFF.

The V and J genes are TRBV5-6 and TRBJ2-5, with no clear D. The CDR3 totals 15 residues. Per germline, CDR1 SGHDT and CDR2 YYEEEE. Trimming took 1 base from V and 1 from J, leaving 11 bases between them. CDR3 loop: CASSLRIGLQETQYF. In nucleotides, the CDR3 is TGTGCCAGCAGCTTGAGAATCGGCCTCCAAGAGACCCAGTACTTC.

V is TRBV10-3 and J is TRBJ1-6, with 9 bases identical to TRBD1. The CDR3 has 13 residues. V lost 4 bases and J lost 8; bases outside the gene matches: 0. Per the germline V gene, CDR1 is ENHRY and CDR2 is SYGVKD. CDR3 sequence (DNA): TGTGCCATCAGTGGGGACAGGGATTCACCCCTCCACTTT. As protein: CAISGDRDSPLHF.

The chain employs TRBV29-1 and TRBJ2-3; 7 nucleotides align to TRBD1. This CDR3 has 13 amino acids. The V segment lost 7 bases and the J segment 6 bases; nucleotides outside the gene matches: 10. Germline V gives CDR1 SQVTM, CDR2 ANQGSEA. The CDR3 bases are TGCAGCGCGCCAGGGGGTCCGACTGATACGCAGTATTTT. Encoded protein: CSAPGGPTDTQYF.

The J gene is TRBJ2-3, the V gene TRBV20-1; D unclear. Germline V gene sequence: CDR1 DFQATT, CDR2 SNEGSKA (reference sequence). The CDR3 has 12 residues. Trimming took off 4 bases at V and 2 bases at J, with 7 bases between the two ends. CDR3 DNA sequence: TGCAGTGCTAATGAGAACACAGATACGCAGTATTTT. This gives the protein CSANENTDTQYF.

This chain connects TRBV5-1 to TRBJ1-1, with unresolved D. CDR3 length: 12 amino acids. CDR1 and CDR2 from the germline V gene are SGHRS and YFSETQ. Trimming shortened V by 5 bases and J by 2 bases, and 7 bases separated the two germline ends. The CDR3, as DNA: TGCGCCAGCAGTCAGGATAACACTGAAGCTTTCTTT. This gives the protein CASSQDNTEAFF. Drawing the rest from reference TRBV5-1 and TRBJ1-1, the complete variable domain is KAGVTQTPRYLIKTRGQQVTLSCSPISGHRSVSWYQQTPGQGLQFLFEYFSETQRNKGNFPGRFSGRQFSNSRSEMNVSTLELGDSALYLCASSQDNTEAFFGQGTRLTVV.

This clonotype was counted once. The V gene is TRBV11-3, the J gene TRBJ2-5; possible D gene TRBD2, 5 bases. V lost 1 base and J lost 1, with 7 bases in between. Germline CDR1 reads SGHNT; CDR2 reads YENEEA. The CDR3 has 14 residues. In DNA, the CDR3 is TGTGCCAGCAGCTTAGGAGCGGTCCAAGAGACCCAGTACTTC. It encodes CASSLGAVQETQYF.

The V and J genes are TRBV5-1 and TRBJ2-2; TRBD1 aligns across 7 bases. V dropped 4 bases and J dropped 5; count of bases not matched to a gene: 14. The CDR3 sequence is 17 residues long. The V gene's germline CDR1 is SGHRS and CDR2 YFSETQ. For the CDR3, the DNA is TGCGCCAGCAGCCTAAGTTTACAGGGGTCCAGGACCGGGGAGCTGTTTTTT. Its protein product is CASSLSLQGSRTGELFF.

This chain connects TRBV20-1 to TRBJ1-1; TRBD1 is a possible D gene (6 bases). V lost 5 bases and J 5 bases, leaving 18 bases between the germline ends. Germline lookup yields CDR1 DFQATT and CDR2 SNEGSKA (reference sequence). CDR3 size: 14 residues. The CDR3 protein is CSAQIGGTGTEAFF. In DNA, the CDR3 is TGCAGTGCTCAGATAGGGGGTACGGGGACTGAAGCTTTCTTT.

The CDR3 region is CASSPVTGGASEAFF. In DNA form, the CDR3 reads TGTGCCAGCTCACCAGTGACAGGGGGCGCCTCTGAAGCTTTCTTT. The chain uses TRBV18 and TRBJ1-1; 10 bases fit TRBD1. Germline V gene sequence: CDR1 KGHSH, CDR2 LQKENI. The CDR3 spans 15 residues. Unmatched junction bases numbered 6, after V lost 2 bases and J lost 6 bases.

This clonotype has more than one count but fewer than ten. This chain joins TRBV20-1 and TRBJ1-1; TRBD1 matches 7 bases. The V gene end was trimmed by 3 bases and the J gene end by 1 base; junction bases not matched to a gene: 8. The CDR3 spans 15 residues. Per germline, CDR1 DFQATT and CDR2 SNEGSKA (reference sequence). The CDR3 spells CSARRRGQSNTEAFF. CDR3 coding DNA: TGCAGTGCTAGGCGCCGGGGACAGTCGAACACTGAAGCTTTCTTT.

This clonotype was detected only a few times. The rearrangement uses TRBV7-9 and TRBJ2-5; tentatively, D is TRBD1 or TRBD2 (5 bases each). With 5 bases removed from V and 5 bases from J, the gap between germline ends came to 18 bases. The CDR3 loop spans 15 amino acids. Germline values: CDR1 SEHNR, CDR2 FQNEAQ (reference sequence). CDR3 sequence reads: CASSPQSPGAETQYF. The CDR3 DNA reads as TGTGCCAGCAGCCCCCAAAGCCCCGGGGCGGAGACCCAGTACTTC.

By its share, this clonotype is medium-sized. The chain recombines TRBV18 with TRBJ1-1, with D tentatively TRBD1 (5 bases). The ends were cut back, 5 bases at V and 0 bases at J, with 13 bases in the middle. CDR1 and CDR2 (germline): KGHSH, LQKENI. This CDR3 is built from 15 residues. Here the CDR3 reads CASSTQGQLNTEAFF. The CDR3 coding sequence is TGTGCCAGCTCAACGCAGGGCCAACTGAACACTGAAGCTTTCTTT.

Written as DNA, the CDR3 is TGTGCCAGCAGCCGAGCGGGAGGGCGCTACGAGCAGTACTTC. Its translation is CASSRAGGRYEQYF. The V and J genes are TRBV7-9 and TRBJ2-7, with 10 bases fitting TRBD2. The V gene's germline CDR1 is SEHNR and CDR2 FQNEAQ (reference sequence). The junction had 4 bases not matched to a gene; V was cut back by 5 bases and J by 3 bases. The CDR3 spans 14 residues. The full variable domain, rest sourced from reference TRBV7-9 and TRBJ2-7, is DTGVSQNPRHKITKRGQNVTFRCDPISEHNRLYWYRQTLGQGPEFLTYFQNEAQLEKSRLLSDRFSAERPKGSFSTLEIQRTEQGDSAMYLCASSRAGGRYEQYFGPGTRLTVT.

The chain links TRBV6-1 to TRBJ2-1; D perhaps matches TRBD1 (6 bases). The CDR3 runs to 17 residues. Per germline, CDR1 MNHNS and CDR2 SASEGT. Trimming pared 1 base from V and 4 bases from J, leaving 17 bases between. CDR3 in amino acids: CASSEEPGDDLYNEQFF. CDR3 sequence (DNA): TGTGCCAGCAGTGAAGAACCAGGGGACGACCTTTACAATGAGCAGTTCTTC.

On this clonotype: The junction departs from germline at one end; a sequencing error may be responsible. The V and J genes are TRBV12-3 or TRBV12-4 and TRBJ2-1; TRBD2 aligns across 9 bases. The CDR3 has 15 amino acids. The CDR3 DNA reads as TGTGCCAGCAGATTAGCGGGGGCTACCTACAATGAGCAGTTCTTC. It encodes CASRLAGATYNEQFF.

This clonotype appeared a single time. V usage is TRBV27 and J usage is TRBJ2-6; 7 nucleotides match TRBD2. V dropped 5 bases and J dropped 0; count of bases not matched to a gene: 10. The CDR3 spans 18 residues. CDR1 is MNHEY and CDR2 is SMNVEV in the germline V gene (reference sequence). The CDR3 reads CASSPGDYSSSGANVLTF. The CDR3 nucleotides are TGTGCCAGCAGTCCGGGGGACTACTCGAGCTCTGGGGCCAACGTCCTGACTTTC.